This T cell receptor (beta chain) was sequenced for a study of breast tumors, draining lymph nodes, adjacent tissues. Breast cancer patients provided tissue from their axillary draining lymph nodes. TCRdb fed the multiplex PCR reads into MiXCR, producing one record per CDR3 protein. The data hold approximately 280,000 distinct CDR3 sequences, with roughly 30% observed a single time. V shed 5 bases and J 4 bases; nucleotides not matched to a gene: 4. Looked up from germline, CDR1 is SQVTM and CDR2 is ANQGSEA. This CDR3 has 14 amino acids. Regarding the study as a whole: That most tumor T cells come from lymph nodes remained unproven. Tumor TCR diversity was below lymph nodes but above nontumor tissue. Data fit most tumor T cells coming from lymph node, expanding in tumor.

This clonotype has ten or more counts. The antigen is undetermined. The chain recombines TRBV29-1 with TRBJ2-3; 12 nucleotides line up with TRBD2. Sequenced: axillary lymph node tissue. The receptor comes from a female donor with breast cancer. Some clones in this sample may be carry-over from other donors' samples. CDR3 bases: TGCAGCGTTCGGACTAGCGGGAATGCAGATACGCAGTATTTT. Translated, it gives CSVRTSGNADTQYF.